One sample yielded the 13 T cell receptor beta chains listed below, sequenced in a study of T cells after yellow fever vaccination. TCRdb re-analysed the 5' RACE reads in MiXCR, keeping a single row per CDR3 protein. The sample has 50,000 to 75,000 distinct CDR3 sequences; around 6.5% are singletons. Here the sequenced sample was CD8+ T cells sorted from PBMCs, taken on the day of the first yellow fever vaccination. Source of these receptors: a man aged 18 to 35 who received the YFV17D yellow fever vaccine.

This clonotype was detected only a few times. The chain uses TRBV7-3 and TRBJ2-6; 7 nucleotides agree with TRBD2. This CDR3 spans 13 amino acids. Germline trimming cut 8 bases from V and 4 bases from J; bases unmatched to any gene: 2. Germline V gives CDR1 SGHTA, CDR2 FQGTGA. This chain's CDR3 is CASHGGGANVLTF. DNA for the CDR3: TGTGCCAGCCACGGGGGGGGGGCCAACGTCCTGACTTTC.

Of note for this clonotype: Sequence at one end of the junction differs from germline and may be a read error. The CDR3 here is CDSSLMTGEQYF. In nucleotides, the CDR3 is TGTGACAGCAGCCTCATGACAGGGGAGCAGTATTTT. This chain connects TRBV7-2 to TRBJ2-3; 8 positions agree with TRBD1. Germline V gene data show CDR1 as SGHTA and CDR2 as FQGNSA. The CDR3 has 12 residues.

This clonotype was seen ten or more times. This rearrangement joins TRBV7-9 to TRBJ1-2; 7 nucleotides line up with TRBD1. The CDR3 runs to 14 residues. Germline assignment: CDR1 SEHNR and CDR2 FQNEAQ (reference sequence). Losses at the gene ends were 5 bases for V and 4 bases for J; bases not matched to a gene: 7. The CDR3 DNA follows: TGTGCCAGCAGCGCGGACAGGACAGGCTATGGCTACACCTTC. The encoded protein is CASSADRTGYGYTF.

This clonotype has a count of ten or more. The chain is built from TRBV20-1 and TRBJ2-3, with D unresolved. The CDR3 contains 14 residues. V was trimmed by 0 bases and J by 2 bases, leaving 9 bases between them. From germline, CDR1 is DFQATT and CDR2 SNEGSKA (reference sequence). DNA of the CDR3: TGCAGTGCTAGAGATGGCCAGAACACAGATACGCAGTATTTT. Amino acids: CSARDGQNTDTQYF.

The chain combines TRBV7-3 with TRBJ1-2; 7 bases match TRBD1. V shed 4 bases and J 8 bases; nucleotides not matched to a gene: 7. The CDR3 length is 13 residues. The germline V gene has CDR1 SGHTA and CDR2 FQGTGA. The chain's CDR3 is CASSSQTGQGYTF. CDR3 DNA sequence: TGTGCCAGCAGCTCCCAGACAGGGCAGGGCTACACCTTC.

Ten or more counts support this clonotype. The genes are TRBV12-3 or TRBV12-4 and TRBJ2-3, with D maybe TRBD1 (5 bases). CDR3 length: 12 amino acids. The germline V and J ends were trimmed by 3 bases and 5 bases, with 6 bases remaining between them. This chain's CDR3 is CASSFQGDTQYF. As DNA, the CDR3 is TGTGCCAGCAGTTTTCAGGGAGATACGCAGTATTTT.

This clonotype was counted a few times. The chain combines TRBV9 with TRBJ1-1, with TRBD1 as a possible D gene (5 bases). V lost 3 bases and J lost 4, with 13 bases in between. CDR1 is SGDLS, CDR2 YYNGEE, per germline. The CDR3 is 14 amino acids. CDR3 loop: CASSARVLPTEAFF. In DNA, the CDR3 is TGTGCCAGCAGCGCCAGGGTTTTACCCACTGAAGCTTTCTTT.

This clonotype was seen many times. The chain has TRBV7-9 and TRBJ2-7; D is unclear. Between the trimmed V and J ends, which lost 2 bases and 2 bases, there was a span of 13 bases. There are 15 residues in the CDR3. Looked up from germline, CDR1 is SEHNR and CDR2 is FQNEAQ (reference sequence). CDR3 in amino acids: CASSLTGMETYEQYF. CDR3 bases: TGTGCCAGCAGCTTAACCGGAATGGAAACCTACGAGCAGTACTTC.

The table lists this clonotype with a few counts. The rearrangement links TRBV4-3 to TRBJ1-2; 12 positions agree with TRBD1. The CDR3 totals 15 residues. V trimming: 3 bases; J trimming: 5 bases; junction bases outside the gene matches: 4. Germline V gene lookup returns CDR1 LGHNA and CDR2 YSLEER. The CDR3 DNA follows: TGCGCCAGCAGCCATCCGGGACAGGGGGCTTATGGCTACACCTTC. Its translation: CASSHPGQGAYGYTF.

The table lists this clonotype with many counts. The chain combines TRBV4-3 with TRBJ2-2; the D is unclear. This CDR3 has 15 amino acids. Germline V gives CDR1 LGHNA, CDR2 YSLEER. Trimming shortened V by 2 bases and J by 3 bases, and 10 bases separated the two germline ends. The CDR3 loop reads CASSQFSADTGELFF. The CDR3, as DNA: TGCGCCAGCAGCCAATTCAGCGCGGACACCGGGGAGCTGTTTTTT.

This clonotype came up many times. J is TRBJ2-1 and V is TRBV12-3 or TRBV12-4; 9 bases line up with TRBD1. The CDR3 spans 16 residues. J lost 0 bases, V lost 3 bases, and 3 bases had no gene match. The CDR3 DNA sequence: TGTGCCAGCAGTTTCCCGGGACAGGGCTCCTACAATGAGCAGTTCTTC. Translation: CASSFPGQGSYNEQFF.

This clonotype was recorded at least ten times. V usage is TRBV7-2 and J usage is TRBJ1-4, with 7 bases matching TRBD1. The V and J ends lost 5 bases and 7 bases, in that order; junction bases with no gene match: 10. Germline loops: CDR1 SGHTA, CDR2 FQGNSA. The CDR3 totals 15 residues. As DNA, the CDR3 is TGTGCCAGCAGCCTCACACAGGGGTTAGGTGAAAAACTGTTTTTT. Amino acids: CASSLTQGLGEKLFF.

The J gene is TRBJ2-5, the V gene TRBV7-9; D might be TRBD1 or TRBD2, each matching 5 bases. V gave up 2 bases and J gave up 3 bases, with 10 bases separating them. The CDR3 is 14 residues long. Germline values: CDR1 SEHNR, CDR2 FQNEAQ (reference sequence). In DNA, the CDR3 is TGTGCCAGCAGCTTAACGGGACGGAAAGAGACCCAGTACTTC. Translated: CASSLTGRKETQYF.